Shown below are 18 T cell receptor beta chains from a single sample sequenced in a study of naive and memory T cell subsets. The SP2 primer and nested alpha and beta constant region primers amplified ligated cDNA in four rounds. Each CDR3 protein is one row after TCRdb ran MiXCR on the 5' RACE reads. The data contain roughly 56,000 distinct CDR3 sequences, under 8.5% of them singletons. The library had UMIs added by 3' ligation of an oligonucleotide to TCR cDNA. The receptor source for this set is a male donor in good health.

This clonotype was counted only a few times. CDR3 nucleotides: TGTGCCAGCAGCCCCCCCGCGGTGGGAAACACTGAAGCTTTCTTT. Translated, it gives CASSPPAVGNTEAFF. J is TRBJ1-1 and V is TRBV4-2, with D hard to call. The CDR3 sequence is 15 residues long. V lost 4 bases, J lost 2 bases, and 14 bases lay in between. Germline CDR1 LGHNA, CDR2 YNFKEQ.

This clonotype was picked up many times. The chain is built from TRBV7-8 and TRBJ1-4, with D possibly being TRBD1 (6 bases). The CDR3 runs 13 residues. The V end was cut by 1 base, the J end by 8 bases, with 8 bases between. Germline V gives CDR1 SGHVS, CDR2 FQNEAQ. This CDR3 is CASSLDRVEKLFF. The CDR3 DNA sequence: TGTGCCAGCAGCTTAGACAGGGTGGAAAAACTGTTTTTT.

This clonotype was counted at least ten times. The CDR3, as DNA: TGTGCCACCAGCGATCATCAGGGGTTCGTGATCAGGGAGACCCAGTACTTC. This translates into CATSDHQGFVIRETQYF. The gene calls are TRBV15 and TRBJ2-5, with D perhaps TRBD1 (6 bases). V dropped 5 bases and J dropped 5 bases, with 24 bases sitting between them. CDR1 and CDR2 from the germline V gene are LNHNV and YYDKDF (reference sequence). The CDR3 is made up of 17 amino acids.

This clonotype was recorded at least ten times. The J gene is TRBJ2-7, the V gene TRBV29-1, with D possibly being TRBD1 (6 bases). Germline values: CDR1 SQVTM, CDR2 ANQGSEA. The CDR3 covers 13 residues. V was shortened by 4 bases and J by 2 bases, with 12 bases between the two germline ends. The CDR3 coding sequence is TGCAGCGTTGCTAGACAGGCCCCCTACGAGCAGTACTTC. Its protein is CSVARQAPYEQYF.

Ten or more counts support this clonotype. The chain couples TRBV7-9 to TRBJ2-3; tentative D call: TRBD2 (6 bases). CDR3 length equals 11 residues. Germline values: CDR1 SEHNR, CDR2 FQNEAQ (reference sequence). V shed 4 bases and J shed 15 bases, with 14 bases lying between them. CDR3 sequence: CASSYRDWVYF. For the CDR3, the DNA is TGTGCCAGCAGCTACCGGGACTGGGTTTATTTT.

The V and J genes are TRBV6-6 and TRBJ1-4; 8 bases are shared with TRBD1. With 7 bases clipped from V and 8 bases from J, the junction kept 9 bases outside the gene matches. The CDR3 totals 14 residues. Germline V CDR1 and CDR2: MNHNY, SVGAGI (reference sequence). CDR3 nucleotides: TGTGCCAGCACCCTGACAGGGGACGAGGAAAAACTGTTTTTT. This encodes CASTLTGDEEKLFF.

About this clonotype: A single base separates this from a much larger clone, so it may be a read error. J is TRBJ2-7 and V is TRBV29-1; 9 nucleotides match TRBD2. The length of the CDR3 is 13 residues. The V gene's germline CDR1 is SQVTM and CDR2 ANQGSEA. CDR3 loop: CCVEGSGSGEQYF. The CDR3 DNA follows: TGCTGCGTTGAAGGTAGCGGGAGCGGTGAGCAGTACTTC.

This clonotype was seen at least ten times. J is TRBJ1-2 and V is TRBV15, with no clear D. CDR3 size: 12 residues. Germline values: CDR1 LNHNV, CDR2 YYDKDF (reference sequence). Trimming left V 6 bases short and J 3 bases short, with 8 bases between. DNA of the CDR3: TGTGCCACCAGTTATAACGACTATGGCTACACCTTC. Translating it yields CATSYNDYGYTF.

The rearrangement joins TRBV13 to TRBJ2-4; D not certain. V lost 2 bases and J lost 0, with 11 bases in between. Germline-derived CDR1 and CDR2 are PRHDT and FYEKMQ (reference sequence). The CDR3 runs to 16 residues. The DNA of the CDR3 is TGTGCCAGCAGCTTACGGCAGGAGTTAGCCAAAAACATTCAGTACTTC. It encodes CASSLRQELAKNIQYF. The full variable domain, in which reference TRBV13 and TRBJ2-4 provide the parts outside the CDR3, is AAGVIQSPRHLIKEKRETATLKCYPIPRHDTVYWYQQGPGQDPQFLISFYEKMQSDKGSIPDRFSAQQFSDYHSELNMSSLELGDSALYFCASSLRQELAKNIQYFGAGTRLSVL.

This clonotype was observed a few times. V gene TRBV7-9 combines with J gene TRBJ2-7, with 9 bases fitting TRBD1. Germline CDR1 SEHNR, CDR2 FQNEAQ (reference sequence). The CDR3 runs 15 residues. V lost 5 bases and J lost 2; bases outside the gene matches: 7. The CDR3 here is CASSASGTGTYEQYF. CDR3 sequence (DNA): TGTGCCAGCAGCGCATCCGGGACAGGGACCTACGAGCAGTACTTC.

The chain uses TRBV6-5 and TRBJ1-2, with D perhaps TRBD1 (5 bases). Looked up from germline, CDR1 is MNHEY and CDR2 is SVGAGI. Trimming pared 0 bases from V and 1 base from J, leaving 15 bases between. The CDR3 sequence is 17 residues long. The CDR3 reads CASSYSYAGERNYGYTF. The CDR3 nucleotides read TGTGCCAGCAGTTACTCGTACGCGGGGGAACGTAACTATGGCTACACCTTC.

This chain links TRBV10-2 with TRBJ1-3, with D possibly being TRBD1 (6 bases). The CDR3 consists of 16 residues. Germline-derived CDR1 and CDR2 are WSHSY and SAAADI. V lost 10 bases to trimming and J lost 0 bases, with 19 bases between them. CDR3 in amino acids: CATLKGGGGSGNTIYF. The CDR3 nucleotides are TGCGCCACCCTTAAGGGGGGGGGCGGCTCTGGAAACACCATATATTTT.

In this sample, this clonotype turned up many times. The genes are TRBV18 and TRBJ1-5; 7 bases map to TRBD1. The CDR3 consists of 15 residues. J lost 3 bases, V lost 3 bases, and 5 bases had no gene match. Germline lookup yields CDR1 KGHSH and CDR2 LQKENI. The CDR3 DNA reads as TGTGCCAGCTCACCGACCGGGACAGTCAATCAGCCCCAGCATTTT. It is translated as CASSPTGTVNQPQHF.

This clonotype was seen at least ten times. The genes are TRBV5-1 and TRBJ2-5, with TRBD2 as a possible D gene (7 bases). V lost 4 bases to trimming and J lost 3 bases, with 22 bases between them. There are 17 residues in the CDR3. CDR1 is SGHRS, CDR2 YFSETQ, per germline. The chain's CDR3 is CASSEGWGGPPKETQYF. As DNA, the CDR3 is TGCGCCAGCAGCGAGGGATGGGGGGGGCCCCCCAAAGAGACCCAGTACTTC.

This clonotype was picked up a small number of times. CDR3 bases: TGTGCCAGCAAGGATCTGGGGGCGTCGGATACGCAGTATTTT. Residues: CASKDLGASDTQYF. This rearrangement joins TRBV2 to TRBJ2-3; the D gene is possibly TRBD1 (6 bases). The germline CDR1 and CDR2 sequences are SNHLY and FYNNEI. The CDR3 consists of 14 residues. The V end lost 7 bases, the J end lost 6 bases, and 17 bases lay between the germline ends. The full variable domain, rest sourced from reference TRBV2 and TRBJ2-3, is EPEVTQTPSHQVTQMGQEVILRCVPISNHLYFYWYRQILGQKVEFLVSFYNNEISEKSEIFDDQFSVERPDGSNFTLKIRSTKLEDSAMYFCASKDLGASDTQYFGPGTRLTVL.

J is TRBJ2-7 and V is TRBV5-4, with a possible D match to TRBD2 (6 bases). The CDR3 is made up of 14 amino acids. Trimming took 6 bases from V and 3 from J, leaving 16 bases between them. Germline lookup yields CDR1 SGHNT and CDR2 YYREEE (reference sequence). The CDR3 DNA reads as TGTGCCAGCACCACGGGAGACAGAAACTACGAGCAGTACTTC. The encoded protein is CASTTGDRNYEQYF.

This chain uses TRBV4-1 with TRBJ2-1, with a tentative D call TRBD2 (7 bases). The germline V gene encodes CDR1 MGHRA and CDR2 YSYEKL. V was cut by 0 bases and J by 4 bases, with 10 bases left in between. The CDR3 spans 15 residues. CDR3 nucleotide sequence: TGCGCCAGCAGCCAAGATCGGGGGGCATACAATGAGCAGTTCTTC. It specifies CASSQDRGAYNEQFF.

This clonotype turned up a few times. The V gene is TRBV11-2, the J gene TRBJ2-1, with 9 bases identical to TRBD2. Trimming took 5 bases from V and 6 from J; bases not matched to a gene: 8. Looked up from germline, CDR1 is SGHAT and CDR2 is FQNNGV. The CDR3 is 15 residues long. The CDR3 sequence is CASSPRSGSSNEQFF. The CDR3 DNA is TGTGCCAGCAGCCCCCGTAGCGGGAGTTCCAATGAGCAGTTCTTC.